This TCR beta chain was identified in a study of CD8 T cells in ankylosing spondylitis listed by TCRdb under 2017. For the study in its entirety: The study set out to find disease-linked TCR variants by profiling T cell receptor beta repertoires in ankylosing spondylitis patients and healthy donors. Peripheral blood was sampled, and synovial fluid was also collected from ankylosing spondylitis patients. The whole study cohort included about a hundred healthy donors and some 27 ankylosing spondylitis patients. Overall study outcomes, separate from this receptor: The disease-linked clones had a CD8+ phenotype and were found at relatively low frequencies in peripheral blood. A TCR beta motif of several highly homologous amino acid variants appeared characteristic of blood from ankylosing spondylitis patients. The disease-linked clones were reported to be significantly enriched in matched synovial fluid samples from ankylosing spondylitis patients. Some of the motif variants had been reported before in the synovial fluid and blood of reactive arthritis patients, a finding that suggests common disease-initiation mechanisms.

This clonotype was picked up a small number of times. Which antigen it targets is not known. No base quality information exists; no much larger clone differs at one position. TCRdb records Illumina HiSeq 2500 as the sequencer. Quantitative 5'-RACE with molecular barcodes was used to prepare TCR beta libraries. From the authors' description of their analysis: Disease-linked TCR variants were identified with a new computational method built on a probabilistic model of VDJ rearrangement. The public reads were run again by TCRdb, first through fastp at Q25 and then through MiXCR, and only productive beta chains were kept. Merged by CDR3 protein, the rows form single entries marked with the most common genes and DNA. What appears here as the V and J calls and clone size reflects TCRdb's work, not the paper's. This sample holds roughly 700,000 distinct CDR3 sequences; around 19% were observed only once. The ten largest clones take up around a fifth of the sample.

The CDR3 goes from the cysteine to the phenylalanine over 14 residues. Of all the DNA, just the CDR3 is kept, 42 bases in frame from base 1. Taken from the germline V gene (reference sequence), the CDR1 and CDR2 loops are SGHNT and YYREEE. After removal of 5 bases from V and 14 bases from J, the junction retains 12 bases not matched to a gene. The sample was blood, either unsorted or a sorted T cell fraction (not recorded which). The rearrangement joined TRBV5-4 to TRBJ1-6; TRBD1 lines up with 8 middle nucleotides. The origin of this receptor is a male donor with ankylosing spondylitis. Here is the DNA: TGTGCCAGCAGTAAAGACAGGGGCCTCGCGGCCCTCCACTTT. Translation gives CASSKDRGLAALHF.